These 3 T cell receptor beta chains originate from one sample sequenced in a study of human T cells and chemical hapten exposure. Time point meaning: patch test 1, 2 weeks after DPC sensitization. As for treatment: therapeutic diphenylcyclopropenone sensitization with weekly scalp DPC. Via MiXCR, TCRdb re-called the RACE reads, giving one row per CDR3 protein. The sample lists some 91,000 distinct CDR3 sequences, 9.5% to 15% occurring once. The sample here was whole blood, taken in connection with sensitization to the hapten diphenylcyclopropenone (DPC). The receptors derive from a woman aged 40-49 years with alopecia areata. Some clones in this sample may be carry-over from other donors' samples.

This clonotype has at least ten counts. V usage is TRBV6-6 and J usage is TRBJ1-2, with D possibly TRBD1 on 5 matching bases. With 2 bases removed from V and 8 bases from J, the gap between germline ends came to 18 bases. Germline V CDR1 and CDR2: MNHNY, SVGAGI (reference sequence). The CDR3 extends over 15 amino acids. The CDR3 DNA is TGTGCCAGCAGTTACCCGGCAGGGACCCGAAACGGCTACACCTTC. This codes for CASSYPAGTRNGYTF.

This clonotype was detected only a few times. Here the CDR3 DNA reads TGCAGTGCTAAGGGGACTAGCGGACTTACGAGCTCCTACAATGAGCAGTTCTTC. Translating it yields CSAKGTSGLTSSYNEQFF. V is TRBV20-1 and J is TRBJ2-1; 11 bases agree with TRBD2. CDR1 and CDR2 from the germline V gene are DFQATT and SNEGSKA (reference sequence). This CDR3 spans 18 amino acids. With V trimmed by 4 bases and J by 0 bases, 11 bases remained unmatched.

The sample holds a few counts of this clonotype. The genes are TRBV7-3 and TRBJ1-4, with D possibly matching TRBD1 (6 bases). Trimming stripped 2 bases from V and 3 bases from J, with 16 bases between. This CDR3 region has 17 residues. The V gene's germline CDR1 is SGHTA and CDR2 FQGTGA. CDR3: CASSLWPRGTPNEKLFF. As DNA, the CDR3 is TGTGCCAGCAGCTTATGGCCCCGCGGGACACCTAATGAAAAACTGTTTTTT.